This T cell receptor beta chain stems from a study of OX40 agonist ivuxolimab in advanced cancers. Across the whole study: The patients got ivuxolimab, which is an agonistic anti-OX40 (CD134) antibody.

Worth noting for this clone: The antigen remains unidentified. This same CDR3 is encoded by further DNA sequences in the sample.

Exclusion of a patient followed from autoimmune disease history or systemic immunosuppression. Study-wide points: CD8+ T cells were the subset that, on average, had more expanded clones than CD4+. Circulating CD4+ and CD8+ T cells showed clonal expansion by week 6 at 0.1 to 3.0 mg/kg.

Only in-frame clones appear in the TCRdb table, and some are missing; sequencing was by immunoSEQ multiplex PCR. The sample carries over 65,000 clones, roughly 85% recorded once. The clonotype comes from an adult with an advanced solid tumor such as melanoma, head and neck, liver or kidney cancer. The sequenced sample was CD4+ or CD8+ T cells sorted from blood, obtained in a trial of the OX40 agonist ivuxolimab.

This chain's CDR3 is CASSLRPRDTQYF. The CDR3 DNA is TGTGCCAGCAGCTTGAGACCTCGCGATACGCAGTATTTT. The chain recombines TRBV5-6 with TRBJ2-3, with D unresolved. The CDR3 has 13 amino acids. V was clipped by 1 base and J by 6 bases, with 9 bases between them. Germline V gene data show CDR1 as SGHDT and CDR2 as YYEEEE.